Below, 7 T cell receptor beta chains from the same sample are listed, as sequenced in a study of persistence of HIV-infected CD4 T cells. The antigens these receptors bind are not known. This was the immunoSEQ version 4 assay in survey mode. TCRdb's copy holds only in-frame clones and misses some; the assay was immunoSEQ multiplex PCR. The sample has 46,000 or so clones, around 72% seen once. Stimulation used 9 to 10 ug/mL lysate from CMV-infected fibroblasts. CD40L/CD69 double-negative CD45RO-high memory CD4+ T cells were collected. This specimen consisted of CD4+ T cells sorted from PBMCs after approximately 19-hour stimulation, obtained from a patient who received antiretroviral therapy. The receptors were gathered from an adult man with HIV who was CMV-seropositive.

The V call is TRBV2, the J call TRBJ1-1, with no clear D. Germline V gene sequence: CDR1 SNHLY, CDR2 FYNNEI. The CDR3 covers 14 residues. V was clipped by 5 bases and J by 5 bases, with 15 bases between them. The CDR3 DNA reads TGTGCCAGCAGTATTGACAATAGGGTTACTGAAGCTTTCTTT. Translation: CASSIDNRVTEAFF.

DNA of the CDR3: TGTGCCAGCAGTTACGGCCTACTGGGGGAAGCTTTCTTT. It is translated as CASSYGLLGEAFF. The chain employs TRBV6-6 and TRBJ1-1; D is undetermined. The ends were cut back, 2 bases at V and 8 bases at J, with 12 bases in the middle. The germline gives CDR1 MNHNY, CDR2 SVGAGI (reference sequence). The CDR3 spans 13 residues.

This chain connects TRBV30 to TRBJ1-2, with D maybe TRBD1 (6 bases). Germline V gives CDR1 GTSNPN, CDR2 SVGIG (reference sequence). The V end lost 5 bases, the J end lost 7 bases, and 14 bases lay between the germline ends. This CDR3 is 12 amino acids long. CDR3 bases: TGTGCCTGGCCACGGGGGCGCGGTGGCTACACCTTC. Its protein is CAWPRGRGGYTF.

The chain recombines TRBV2 with TRBJ2-7; 8 bases are a match to TRBD1. With 7 bases clipped from V and 2 bases from J, the junction kept 7 bases outside the gene matches. Germline CDR1 SNHLY, CDR2 FYNNEI. The CDR3 runs 14 residues. The CDR3 sequence is CASTTTGVPYEQYF. CDR3 bases: TGTGCCAGCACTACGACAGGGGTCCCCTACGAGCAGTACTTC. Combining the CDR3 with reference TRBV2 and TRBJ2-7 gives the whole variable domain EPEVTQTPSHQVTQMGQEVILRCVPISNHLYFYWYRQILGQKVEFLVSFYNNEISEKSEIFDDQFSVERPDGSNFTLKIRSTKLEDSAMYFCASTTTGVPYEQYFGPGTRLTVT.

V usage is TRBV10-2 and J usage is TRBJ1-2, with TRBD1 as a possible D gene (5 bases). Trimming stripped 2 bases from V and 4 bases from J, with 8 bases between. The CDR3 sequence is 13 residues long. Germline V CDR1 and CDR2: WSHSY, SAAADI. The CDR3 nucleotides read TGCGCCAGCAGTGAGGGAGGGGTCTATGGCTACACCTTC. It is translated as CASSEGGVYGYTF.

This chain connects TRBV7-3 to TRBJ2-4; 9 bases agree with TRBD2. Germline trimming cut 0 bases from V and 2 bases from J; bases unmatched to any gene: 11. The CDR3 contains 19 residues. Germline V lookup: CDR1 SGHTA, CDR2 FQGTGA. Here the CDR3 reads CASSLTPPGAGGPKNIQYF. The CDR3 nucleotides read TGTGCCAGCAGCTTAACCCCCCCAGGGGCGGGAGGGCCCAAAAACATTCAGTACTTC.

This chain connects TRBV6-2 or TRBV6-3 to TRBJ2-7, with unresolved D. Trimming removed 5 bases at V and 3 bases at J, with 5 bases between. CDR3 length equals 11 residues. Germline V gene sequence: CDR1 MNHEY, CDR2 SVGEGT. CDR3 sequence: CASSNSYEQYF. The CDR3 DNA reads TGTGCCAGCAGTAACAGCTACGAGCAGTACTTC.